The 21 T cell receptor beta chains listed next were all sequenced from one sample in a study of blood T cell repertoires in COVID-19. Profiling relied on immunoSEQ multiplex PCR, and the TCRdb table lists in-frame clones only, not all of them. Of about 270,000 clones listed, approximately 83% were seen once; the top ten hold over 9%. Material for sequencing was peripheral blood. These receptors all come from a woman in her 50s who had recovered from COVID-19.

The CDR3 is CASSLPLTGGGNTIYF. The DNA for the CDR3 is TGTGCCAGCAGTTTACCCCTGACAGGGGGCGGAAACACCATATATTTT. V is TRBV28 and J is TRBJ1-3; 10 bases fit TRBD1. J was trimmed by 4 bases and V by 2 bases; bases with no gene match: 5. There are 16 residues in the CDR3. CDR1 and CDR2 (germline): MDHEN, SYDVKM.

This clone has more than one count but fewer than ten. The CDR3 spells CASSPPKTRPGGSEQYF. In DNA form, the CDR3 reads TGTGCCAGCTCACCACCGAAAACGCGCCCGGGAGGAAGCGAGCAGTACTTC. The V and J genes are TRBV18 and TRBJ2-7; 7 bases are shared with TRBD2. This CDR3 contains 17 residues. CDR1 is KGHSH and CDR2 is LQKENI in the germline V gene. The V and J ends lost 0 bases and 6 bases, in that order; junction bases with no gene match: 14. The entire variable domain, with the rest obtained from reference TRBV18 and TRBJ2-7, is as follows: NAGVMQNPRHLVRRRGQEARLRCSPMKGHSHVYWYRQLPEEGLKFMVYLQKENIIDESGMPKERFSAEFPKEGPSILRIQQVVRGDSAAYFCASSPPKTRPGGSEQYFGPGTRLTVT.

The chain joins TRBV27 to TRBJ2-7; TRBD1 aligns across 7 bases. The CDR3 runs 13 residues. The V segment lost 5 bases and the J segment 5 bases; nucleotides outside the gene matches: 6. Germline CDR1 MNHEY, CDR2 SMNVEV (reference sequence). The DNA of the CDR3 is TGTGCCAGCAGTAGGGGGCGTAAAGACGAGCAGTACTTC. Its protein product is CASSRGRKDEQYF.

This rearrangement joins TRBV7-9 to TRBJ2-5, with unresolved D. Germline values: CDR1 SEHNR, CDR2 FQNEAQ (reference sequence). V lost 3 bases to trimming and J lost 6 bases, with 14 bases between them. CDR3 length: 14 residues. The CDR3 nucleotides read TGTGCCAGCAGCTTTACCGGGTCCGCGAAGACCCAGTACTTC. This translates into CASSFTGSAKTQYF. Full variable domain (outside the CDR3, taken from reference TRBV7-9 and TRBJ2-5): DTGVSQNPRHKITKRGQNVTFRCDPISEHNRLYWYRQTLGQGPEFLTYFQNEAQLEKSRLLSDRFSAERPKGSFSTLEIQRTEQGDSAMYLCASSFTGSAKTQYFGPGTRLLVL.

J is TRBJ2-1 and V is TRBV7-9; D is possibly TRBD1 (6 bases). V lost 7 bases and J 9 bases, leaving 16 bases between the germline ends. The CDR3 has 13 residues. Germline V gives CDR1 SEHNR, CDR2 FQNEAQ (reference sequence). CDR3 protein: CASTQGLFGEQFF. The CDR3 DNA is TGTGCCAGCACCCAGGGGCTTTTCGGTGAGCAGTTCTTC.

The V call is TRBV11-2, the J call TRBJ2-5; 8 bases are a match to TRBD2. CDR1 SGHAT and CDR2 FQNNGV come from the germline V gene. J was trimmed by 5 bases and V by 3 bases; bases with no gene match: 5. The CDR3 is 14 residues long. CDR3 nucleotide sequence: TGTGCCAGCAGCTTGAGTAGCGGGAAGGAGACCCAGTACTTC. This translates into CASSLSSGKETQYF.

The gene calls are TRBV7-6 and TRBJ2-2, with 7 bases fitting TRBD2. J lost 7 bases, V lost 5 bases, and 13 bases had no gene match. The CDR3 consists of 16 residues. Germline values: CDR1 SGHVS, CDR2 FNYEAQ. CDR3 DNA sequence: TGTGCCAGCAGCCGTGGGGCGGGAGTTAAATTCGGGGAGCTGTTTTTT. Its translation: CASSRGAGVKFGELFF. The variable domain in full, with the rest retrieved from reference TRBV7-6 and TRBJ2-2, is GAGVSQSPRYKVTKRGQDVALRCDPISGHVSLYWYRQALGQGPEFLTYFNYEAQQDKSGLPNDRFSAERPEGSISTLTIQRTEQRDSAMYRCASSRGAGVKFGELFFGEGSRLTVL.

The gene calls are TRBV27 and TRBJ2-3; 8 bases line up with TRBD1. The CDR3 runs to 15 residues. Germline CDR1 MNHEY, CDR2 SMNVEV (reference sequence). The V and J ends lost 5 bases and 8 bases, in that order; junction bases with no gene match: 12. The CDR3 here is CASSRPVQGEGTQYF. DNA for the CDR3: TGTGCCAGCAGTCGGCCGGTACAGGGGGAAGGTACGCAGTATTTT.

V gene TRBV12-3 or TRBV12-4 combines with J gene TRBJ2-1; D unresolved. The CDR3 consists of 11 residues. V was cut by 5 bases and J by 11 bases, with 10 bases left in between. CDR3 coding DNA: TGTGCCAGCAGTCATCGGTTGAAGCAGTTCTTC. Translation gives CASSHRLKQFF.

The genes are TRBV19 and TRBJ2-6; 7 nucleotides line up with TRBD1. Trimming took 4 bases from V and 4 from J; bases not matched to a gene: 4. This CDR3 comprises 15 residues. Germline loops: CDR1 LNHDA, CDR2 SQIVND (reference sequence). This CDR3 is CASSTTGVGANVLTF. CDR3 coding DNA: TGTGCCAGTAGTACAACAGGGGTGGGGGCCAACGTCCTGACTTTC.

V and J are TRBV27 and TRBJ2-2; 10 bases match TRBD2. Germline-derived CDR1 and CDR2 are MNHEY and SMNVEV (reference sequence). The CDR3 covers 15 residues. Trimming cost V 10 bases and J 0 bases; bases outside gene matches: 5. CDR3 sequence: CATTSGNANTGELFF. CDR3 in DNA: TGTGCCACCACTAGCGGGAACGCGAACACCGGGGAGCTGTTTTTT.

The chain is built from TRBV3-1 (or the pseudogene TRBV3-2) and TRBJ2-7; 7 bases map to TRBD1. Trimming at V came to 1 base and at J to 5 bases, leaving 8 bases not matched to a gene. CDR3 length: 15 amino acids. Germline V gene lookup returns CDR1 LGHDT and CDR2 YNNKEL (reference sequence). The CDR3 region is CASSQVRVGGHEQYF. The CDR3 nucleotides are TGTGCCAGCAGCCAAGTAAGGGTAGGGGGCCACGAGCAGTACTTC.

The V gene is TRBV6-2 or TRBV6-3, the J gene TRBJ1-4, with 7 bases fitting TRBD1. With V trimmed by 5 bases and J by 1 base, 13 bases remained unmatched. CDR3 length equals 18 residues. Germline V gene data show CDR1 as MNHEY and CDR2 as SVGEGT. The CDR3 bases are TGTGCCAGCAGTCCCGCTGGCAGGGGGAAGCTAACTAATGAAAAACTGTTTTTT. It codes for CASSPAGRGKLTNEKLFF.

This chain links TRBV28 with TRBJ2-1, with 7 nucleotides matching TRBD2. With V trimmed by 8 bases and J by 3 bases, 13 bases remained unmatched. Germline loops: CDR1 MDHEN, CDR2 SYDVKM. This CDR3 is built from 16 residues. The CDR3 region is CASQSGTTRLYNEQFF. The CDR3 coding sequence is TGTGCCAGCCAATCCGGGACTACCCGACTCTACAATGAGCAGTTCTTC.

This clone has a single count. This rearrangement joins TRBV3-1 (or the pseudogene TRBV3-2) to TRBJ2-3; the match to TRBD2 covers 10 bases. CDR3 length: 15 residues. Trimming took 7 bases from V and 5 from J; bases not matched to a gene: 9. Germline CDR1 is LGHDT and CDR2 is YNNKEL (reference sequence). The CDR3 sequence: CASTQVGLAQDTQYF. The DNA of the CDR3 is TGTGCCAGCACCCAGGTGGGACTAGCGCAAGATACGCAGTATTTT.

V gene TRBV7-2 combines with J gene TRBJ2-2, with D unresolved. The CDR3 runs to 13 residues. V shed 4 bases and J shed 7 bases, with 10 bases lying between them. Germline values: CDR1 SGHTA, CDR2 FQGNSA. CDR3 protein: CASSSTPHGELFF. CDR3 DNA sequence: TGTGCCAGCAGCTCTACCCCCCACGGGGAGCTGTTTTTT.

The chain combines TRBV25-1 with TRBJ2-1; possible D gene TRBD2, 5 bases. The CDR3 sequence is 13 residues long. The V gene lost 4 bases and the J gene lost 10 bases, with 14 bases spanning the gap. Germline loops: CDR1 MGHDK, CDR2 SYGVNS. In DNA, the CDR3 is TGTGCCAGCAGTGCCTACCCCGGGGAAGAGCAGTTCTTC. It specifies CASSAYPGEEQFF.

The sample holds a few counts of this clone. V gene TRBV27 combines with J gene TRBJ1-2, with a possible D match to TRBD1 (5 bases). Trimming left V 8 bases short and J 8 bases short, with 21 bases between. The CDR3 extends over 14 amino acids. From germline, CDR1 is MNHEY and CDR2 SMNVEV (reference sequence). The CDR3 nucleotides are TGTGCCAGCGCGACGGGACTGGGGAACTTCGGCTACACCTTC. This codes for CASATGLGNFGYTF.

This clone was counted between two and nine times. The chain recombines TRBV7-3 with TRBJ2-2; D may be TRBD1 (6 bases). Looked up from germline, CDR1 is SGHTA and CDR2 is FQGTGA. This CDR3 has 15 amino acids. Trimming stripped 4 bases from V and 5 bases from J, with 14 bases between. CDR3: CASSSSRGGTGELFF. CDR3 bases: TGTGCCAGCAGCTCCTCTAGAGGGGGTACCGGGGAGCTGTTTTTT. Full variable domain (remainder filled in from reference TRBV7-3 and TRBJ2-2): GAGVSQTPSNKVTEKGKYVELRCDPISGHTALYWYRQSLGQGPEFLIYFQGTGAADDSGLPNDRFFAVRPEGSVSTLKIQRTERGDSAVYLCASSSSRGGTGELFFGEGSRLTVL.

The J gene is TRBJ1-1, the V gene TRBV4-1; D is unresolved. V was clipped by 0 bases and J by 3 bases, with 8 bases between them. Germline CDR1 reads MGHRA; CDR2 reads YSYEKL. This CDR3 spans 14 amino acids. The DNA of the CDR3 is TGCGCCAGCAGCCAAGAGCCAGTATACACTGAAGCTTTCTTT. Protein sequence: CASSQEPVYTEAFF.

The chain links TRBV28 to TRBJ1-2; 7 nucleotides line up with TRBD1. The CDR3 is 14 residues long. Germline V gives CDR1 MDHEN, CDR2 SYDVKM. V shed 4 bases, J shed 6 bases, and the junction held 8 bases outside the gene matches. The DNA for the CDR3 is TGTGCCAGCAGTTGGGGACAGCCGGCGGATGGCTACACCTTC. Encoded protein: CASSWGQPADGYTF.